Below, one T cell receptor (beta chain) is given with its context. The antigen is not known. Together with a sample-barcoded 5' primer, a J-beta primer mix was included in a second PCR lasting about 6 to 11 cycles. Every cDNA was tagged by a template-switch adaptor with 12 random nucleotides. TCRdb re-analysed the 5' RACE reads in MiXCR, keeping a single row per CDR3 protein. Among roughly 700,000 distinct CDR3 sequences, about 52% were seen once, and the ten largest hold 30% to 35%. This entry comes from a study of blood T cells in healthy people across ages. V shed 5 bases and J 7 bases; nucleotides not matched to a gene: 19. The V gene's germline CDR1 is MNHEY and CDR2 SMNVEV (reference sequence). The CDR3 totals 18 residues. Total RNA was isolated from each sample in quantities of at least 6 micrograms. Findings and limits, study-wide: The study could not conclusively compare naive and antigen-experienced cells, given its unsorted PBMCs.

Sample: blood. The V call is TRBV27, the J call TRBJ2-7; TRBD2 matches 11 bases. The receptor's source is an older woman in good health. The CDR3 sequence is CASSPTLAGVPDDNEQYF. The CDR3 coding sequence is TGTGCCAGCAGTCCCACACTAGCGGGAGTCCCCGACGACAATGAGCAGTACTTC.